This T cell receptor (beta chain) was sequenced for a study of glioma-infiltrating T cells after dendritic cell vaccination. Study-level results: The cohort had few patients with full blood and tumor sets.

The V gene end was trimmed by 5 bases and the J gene end by 8 bases; junction bases not matched to a gene: 6. The CDR3 loop spans 14 amino acids. Germline CDR1 is SGHVS and CDR2 is FQNEAQ. Regarding time point: after dendritic cell vaccination, including at tumor progression/relapse. The data were produced by immunoSEQ multiplex PCR, yet TCRdb's version contains in-frame clones alone and is incomplete. The sample lists about 90,000 clones; roughly 87% were seen once. As to this clone: What it binds is not known.

This clonotype was obtained from a human donor with glioblastoma. Sequencing used blood, obtained after dendritic cell vaccination. The chain uses TRBV7-8 and TRBJ1-4; 9 bases are a match to TRBD1. Here the CDR3 DNA reads TGTGCCAGCAGCACTGGGACAGGGCGGGAAAAACTGTTTTTT. Its protein product is CASSTGTGREKLFF.